This T cell receptor beta chain derives from a study of blood T cell repertoires in COVID-19. Across the study: From T cells, B-cell-depleted T cells, or PBMCs came the material, which was cDNA or gDNA.

CDR3 length: 14 residues. Germline V lookup: CDR1 SGHKS, CDR2 YYEKEE (reference sequence). V was shortened by 2 bases and J by 6 bases, with 12 bases between the two germline ends. Original handling: Reference gene primer amplification in the assay estimated nucleated cell counts. The protocol was immunoSEQ multiplex PCR, while the TCRdb copy is restricted to in-frame clones and leaves out a portion. D and trimming come from the DNA, and the V and J calls and clone size come from that table. The repertoire holds around 220,000 clones, with less than 85% as singletons. The origin of this receptor is a woman of 80 years or more with active or convalescent COVID-19. The sequenced sample consisted of peripheral blood. The V and J genes are TRBV5-5 and TRBJ1-5, with a possible D match to TRBD1 (6 bases). Here the CDR3 reads CASSFSQGSQPQHF. The CDR3 DNA reads as TGTGCCAGCAGCTTTTCACAGGGTTCTCAGCCCCAGCATTTT.